Listed here are 16 T cell receptor beta chains from one sample, sequenced in a study of response to subunit inactivated influenza vaccine (dated by TCRdb to 2016 to 2018). Receptors were amplified or captured by RT-PCR. These reads were obtained on an Illumina HiSeq 2500. Using fastp trimming at Q25 and MiXCR clonotype assembly, TCRdb reanalyzed the public sequencing data and kept in-frame beta chains. Rows merge per CDR3 protein into single entries with the most common DNA and genes. The sample table shows hundreds of thousands of distinct CDR3 sequences, and around 16% are seen once. Approximately 10% of the sample is in the top ten clones. The source was PBMCs from blood, collected approximately 12 days after vaccination. Source of these receptors: a man aged 50-59 years who received an inactivated influenza vaccine. Donor details come from another sample of the same person, matched by shared clones.

This clonotype has at least ten counts. This chain links TRBV28 with TRBJ2-3, with TRBD2 identical over 12 bases. J gave up 6 bases and V 4 bases, and 5 bases lay outside the gene matches. CDR3 length: 15 residues. Looked up from germline, CDR1 is MDHEN and CDR2 is SYDVKM. Here the CDR3 DNA reads TGTGCCAGCAGTTGGAAGACTAGCGGGAGTGATACGCAGTATTTT. Translated: CASSWKTSGSDTQYF. Full variable domain (missing parts from reference TRBV28 and TRBJ2-3): DVKVTQSSRYLVKRTGEKVFLECVQDMDHENMFWYRQDPGLGLRLIYFSYDVKMKEKGDIPEGYSVSREKKERFSLILESASTNQTSMYLCASSWKTSGSDTQYFGPGTRLTVL.

This chain links TRBV5-1 with TRBJ1-2, with D possibly TRBD1 on 5 matching bases. V was cut by 2 bases and J by 5 bases, with 10 bases left in between. CDR3 length: 13 amino acids. Germline loops: CDR1 SGHRS, CDR2 YFSETQ. In DNA form, the CDR3 reads TGCGCCAGCAGCTTCAGGGCAGGGTATGGCTACACCTTC. Protein: CASSFRAGYGYTF.

V gene TRBV29-1 combines with J gene TRBJ2-1; D uncertain. The germline V and J ends were trimmed by 1 base and 9 bases, with 7 bases remaining between them. The CDR3 spans 11 residues. Germline lookup yields CDR1 SQVTM and CDR2 ANQGSEA. The DNA for the CDR3 is TGCAGCGTTGAAGCTTCAGTTGAGCAGTTCTTC. This codes for CSVEASVEQFF.

The V and J genes are TRBV5-4 and TRBJ2-1; 9 nucleotides line up with TRBD2. Germline trimming cut 0 bases from V and 10 bases from J; bases unmatched to any gene: 5. This CDR3 contains 14 residues. Germline values: CDR1 SGHNT, CDR2 YYREEE (reference sequence). Here the CDR3 reads CASSLDPSGAEQFF. DNA of the CDR3: TGTGCCAGCAGCTTGGATCCTAGCGGGGCAGAGCAGTTCTTC.

This clonotype was counted a few times. The chain carries TRBV5-1 and TRBJ1-4; D uncertain. Germline values: CDR1 SGHRS, CDR2 YFSETQ. This CDR3 region has 13 residues. V lost 0 bases and J lost 6, with 6 bases in between. The CDR3, as DNA: TGCGCCAGCAGCTTGGGAGCTTATGAAAAACTGTTTTTT. It codes for CASSLGAYEKLFF.

This clonotype showed up many times. The rearrangement uses TRBV10-3 and TRBJ2-7; 8 positions match TRBD2. V lost 6 bases and J lost 0; bases outside the gene matches: 13. Germline V gene lookup returns CDR1 ENHRY and CDR2 SYGVKD. The CDR3 has 17 residues. CDR3 sequence reads: CAIRSGGRTPTSYEQYF. Written as DNA, the CDR3 is TGTGCCATCAGATCAGGCGGGAGGACACCCACCTCCTACGAGCAGTACTTC.

This clonotype was seen a handful of times. The chain is built from TRBV20-1 and TRBJ2-7, with 9 nucleotides matching TRBD1. J was trimmed by 3 bases and V by 3 bases; bases with no gene match: 12. Germline CDR1 DFQATT, CDR2 SNEGSKA (reference sequence). The CDR3 loop spans 16 amino acids. The CDR3 coding sequence is TGCAGTGCTAGTCCCGGGACAGGGAGGATGATCTACGAGCAGTACTTC. The encoded protein is CSASPGTGRMIYEQYF.

This clonotype was seen more than once but under ten times. This chain connects TRBV20-1 to TRBJ1-1; tentative D call: TRBD1 (5 bases). Trimming took off 5 bases at V and 3 bases at J, with 13 bases between the two ends. This CDR3 spans 13 amino acids. The V gene's germline CDR1 is DFQATT and CDR2 SNEGSKA (reference sequence). CDR3 protein: CSASGIGDTEAFF. The CDR3 nucleotides are TGCAGTGCTTCAGGGATCGGGGACACTGAAGCTTTCTTT.

There are many counts of this clonotype. V is TRBV7-2 and J is TRBJ1-4; tentatively, D is TRBD1 (6 bases). Trimming took off 5 bases at V and 13 bases at J, with 17 bases between the two ends. The CDR3 extends over 13 amino acids. Germline loops: CDR1 SGHTA, CDR2 FQGNSA. CDR3 DNA sequence: TGTGCCAGCAGCCTACACAGAGGGGACACACTGTTTTTT. It encodes CASSLHRGDTLFF. The whole variable domain, filled in from reference TRBV7-2 and TRBJ1-4, reads GAGVSQSPSNKVTEKGKDVELRCDPISGHTALYWYRQSLGQGLEFLIYFQGNSAPDKSGLPSDRFSAERTGGSVSTLTIQRTQQEDSAVYLCASSLHRGDTLFFGSGTQLSVL.

This clonotype was seen only a few times. This chain connects TRBV30 to TRBJ1-5; D may be TRBD1 (6 bases). The CDR3 is 15 residues long. Germline CDR1 is GTSNPN and CDR2 is SVGIG (reference sequence). Trimming removed 1 base from V and 7 bases from J, with 17 bases in between. As DNA, the CDR3 is TGTGCCTGGAGTGCCGGGACACCTGGGGGGCAGCCCCAGCATTTT. This encodes CAWSAGTPGGQPQHF.

V is TRBV6-2 or TRBV6-3 and J is TRBJ2-1, with D possibly being TRBD2 (5 bases). The V gene's germline CDR1 is MNHEY and CDR2 SVGEGT. This CDR3 region has 13 residues. V shed 7 bases and J shed 8 bases, with 15 bases lying between them. CDR3 nucleotides: TGTGCCAGCAAGCTCTTTCGAGGGTATGAGCAGTTCTTC. Translated, it gives CASKLFRGYEQFF.

This chain links TRBV12-3 or TRBV12-4 with TRBJ2-7, with 7 bases aligning to TRBD2. The CDR3 is 15 amino acids. The trim removed 5 bases at V and 1 base at J, leaving 8 bases unmatched. The CDR3 is CASSREASGSYEQYF. Here the CDR3 DNA reads TGTGCCAGCAGTCGAGAGGCTAGCGGTTCCTACGAGCAGTACTTC.

This clonotype was found a few times. This chain joins TRBV15 and TRBJ2-5; the match to TRBD1 covers 7 bases. After removal of 2 bases from V and 5 bases from J, the junction contained 8 bases not matched to a gene. Germline loops: CDR1 LNHNV, CDR2 YYDKDF (reference sequence). The CDR3 totals 15 residues. CDR3 DNA sequence: TGTGCCACCAGCAGAACGACGGGACAGTGGGAGACCCAGTACTTC. It encodes CATSRTTGQWETQYF. The full variable domain, completed using reference TRBV15 and TRBJ2-5, is DAMVIQNPRYQVTQFGKPVTLSCSQTLNHNVMYWYQQKSSQAPKLLFHYYDKDFNNEADTPDNFQSRRPNTSFCFLDIRSPGLGDTAMYLCATSRTTGQWETQYFGPGTRLLVL.

This clonotype was observed at least ten times. V is TRBV12-3 or TRBV12-4 and J is TRBJ2-1; 11 bases are a match to TRBD2. The V segment lost 6 bases and the J segment 4 bases; nucleotides outside the gene matches: 5. This CDR3 spans 15 amino acids. The CDR3 coding sequence is TGTGCCAGCAGCACCGGGACTAGCGGATACAATGAGCAGTTCTTC. This gives the protein CASSTGTSGYNEQFF.

This sequence joins TRBV2 and TRBJ2-7; 11 bases line up with TRBD2. The germline gives CDR1 SNHLY, CDR2 FYNNEI. This CDR3 spans 19 amino acids. The V gene end was trimmed by 4 bases and the J gene end by 0 bases; junction bases not matched to a gene: 14. The CDR3 region has the DNA TGTGCCAGCAGTGGCCTGCAACGCCTAGCGGGAGGCAGCTCCTACGAGCAGTACTTC. It codes for CASSGLQRLAGGSSYEQYF.

The chain combines TRBV20-1 with TRBJ2-3, with D hard to call. Germline V gene sequence: CDR1 DFQATT, CDR2 SNEGSKA (reference sequence). The CDR3 consists of 15 residues. Trimming pared 4 bases from V and 2 bases from J, leaving 16 bases between. The CDR3 region is CSATGLDVPTDTQYF. For the CDR3, the DNA is TGCAGTGCTACAGGCCTCGACGTTCCCACAGATACGCAGTATTTT.